This T cell receptor beta chain was captured by sequencing in a study of spatial heterogeneity in lung cancer. Study as a whole: There were consistently more beta-chain sequences detected than alpha-chain sequences. Combinations of a unique TCR and a UMI were tallied in raw reads, and on average each appeared more than ten times.

TCRdb used MiXCR to reprocess the 5' RACE reads, holding one entry per CDR3 protein. Among roughly 9,300 distinct CDR3 sequences listed, over 6% were seen once. This clonotype was recorded at least ten times. The germline V and J ends were trimmed by 5 bases and 3 bases, with 15 bases remaining between them. CDR1 is SGHVS and CDR2 is FNYEAQ in the germline V gene. The CDR3 extends over 15 amino acids. Time point of the sample: sample taken at primary tumor resection. Without sorting, whole RNA was sequenced from tumor, nontumor lung or frozen PBMC. This TCR was recovered from a male donor with early-stage non-small cell lung cancer. The material was normal lung tissue next to the tumor, obtained at surgery. The gene calls are TRBV7-6 and TRBJ2-3, with D possibly matching TRBD2 (6 bases). This CDR3 reads CASSPAGGGTDTQYF. CDR3 coding DNA: TGTGCCAGCAGCCCCGCCGGAGGAGGGACAGATACGCAGTATTTT.